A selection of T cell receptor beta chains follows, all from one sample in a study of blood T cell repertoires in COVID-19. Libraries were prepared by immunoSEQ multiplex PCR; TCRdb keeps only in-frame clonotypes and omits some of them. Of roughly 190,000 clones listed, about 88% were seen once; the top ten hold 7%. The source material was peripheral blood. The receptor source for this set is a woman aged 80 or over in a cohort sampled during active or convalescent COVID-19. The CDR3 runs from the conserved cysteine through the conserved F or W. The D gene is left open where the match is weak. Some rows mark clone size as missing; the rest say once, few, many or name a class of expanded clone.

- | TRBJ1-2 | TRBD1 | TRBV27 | TGTGCCAGCAGTTTACAGGGGGCAAACTATGGCTACACCTTC | CASSLQGANYGYTF
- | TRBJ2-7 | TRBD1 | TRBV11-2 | TGTGCCAGCAGCTCGCGCGGACAGGGCTACGAGCAGTACTTC | CASSSRGQGYEQYF
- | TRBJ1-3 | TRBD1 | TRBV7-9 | TGTGCCAGCAGCCCCTCGGACAGGGTGAACACCATATATTTT | CASSPSDRVNTIYF
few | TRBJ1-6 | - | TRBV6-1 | TGTGCCAGCAGTGAATCCCGAGGGTCACCCCTCCACTTT | CASSESRGSPLHF
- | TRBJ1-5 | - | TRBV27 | TGTGCCAGCATGGCGGTATATAGCAATCAGCCCCAGCATTTT | CASMAVYSNQPQHF
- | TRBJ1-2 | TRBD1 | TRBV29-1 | TGCAGCGTTGAACCAGGGGGCTACTATGGCTACACCTTC | CSVEPGGYYGYTF
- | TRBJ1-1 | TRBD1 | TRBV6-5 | TGTGCCAGCAGTTACTCGGACAGGGGGTTCTCTGAAGCTTTCTTT | CASSYSDRGFSEAFF
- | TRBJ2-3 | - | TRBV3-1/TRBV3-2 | TGTGCCAGCAGCCAAGCGGGAGCCACAGATACGCAGTATTTT | CASSQAGATDTQYF
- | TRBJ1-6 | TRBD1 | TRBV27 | TGTGCCAGCAGCGAACAGGGGAACAATTCACCCCTCCACTTT | CASSEQGNNSPLHF
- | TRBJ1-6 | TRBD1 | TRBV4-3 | TGCGCCAGCAGCCAATTATTGGACAGGGGGGATTCACCCCTCCACTTT | CASSQLLDRGDSPLHF
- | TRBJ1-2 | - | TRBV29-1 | TGCAGCGTAACAAAGACAAGGCCCGGGGAAGGCTACACCTTC | CSVTKTRPGEGYTF
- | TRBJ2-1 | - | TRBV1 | TGCACCAGCAGCCAAGGCTGCGGGAGGGCCTACAATGAGCAGTTCTTC | CTSSQGCGRAYNEQFF
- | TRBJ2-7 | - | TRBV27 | TGTGCCAGCAGTTTGGACAGGACTACCCACGAGCAGTACTTC | CASSLDRTTHEQYF
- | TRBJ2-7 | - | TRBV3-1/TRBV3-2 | TGTGCCAGCAGCCAAGTGCAGGGGATCAACGAGCAGTACTTC | CASSQVQGINEQYF
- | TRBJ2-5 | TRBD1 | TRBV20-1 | TGCAGTGCTAGTGAGGGGGCCGTGGGCTCGGGAGAGACCCAGTACTTC | CSASEGAVGSGETQYF
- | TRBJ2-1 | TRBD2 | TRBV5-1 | TGCGCCAGCAGCCTGAGGACTAGCGGGGGACAAGAGCAGTTCTTC | CASSLRTSGGQEQFF
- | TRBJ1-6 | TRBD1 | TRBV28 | TGTGCCAGCAGTTTAGAGGGGACAGGTCTCCACTTT | CASSLEGTGLHF
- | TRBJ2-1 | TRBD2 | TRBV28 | TGTGCCAGCAGTTTATGGAGCGGGGGCTCCTACAATGAGCAGTTCTTC | CASSLWSGGSYNEQFF
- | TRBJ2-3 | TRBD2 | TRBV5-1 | TGCGCCAGCAGCTTGCGGGCTAGCGGGGCCACAGATACGCAGTATTTT | CASSLRASGATDTQYF
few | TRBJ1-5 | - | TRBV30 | TGTGCCTGGACCTATCAGCCCCAGCATTTT | CAWTYQPQHF
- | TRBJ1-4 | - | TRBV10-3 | TGTGCCATCAGCTTATCCCCGGGGGGGGCTAATGAAAAACTGTTTTTT | CAISLSPGGANEKLFF
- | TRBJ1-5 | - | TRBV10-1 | TGCGCCAGCAGTGAGTCCGGGAAAAATCAGCCCCAGCATTTT | CASSESGKNQPQHF